A selection of T cell receptor beta chains follows, all from one sample in a study of CD4+ T cells in melanoma. Here immunoSEQ multiplex PCR was the method, and the copy in TCRdb shows in-frame clones only, minus some. This sample has 20,000 to 25,000 clones, with roughly 78% found just once. These receptors came from a human donor with melanoma. Each CDR3 is given with its conserved first and last residue. The D gene is left open where the match is weak. Not all rows give a size; the values are once, few, many and, for expanded clones, a class.

clone size	V gene	D gene	J gene	CDR3 DNA	CDR3 protein
few	TRBV6-6	TRBD1	TRBJ1-4	TGTGCCAGCAGTTCCGGGACAGGGTTAAAATATGAAAAACTGTTTTTT	CASSSGTGLKYEKLFF
few	TRBV4-2	.	TRBJ1-1	TGTGCCAGCAGCCAAGGACTCCGGACAGAGGTGAGCACTGAAGCTTTCTTT	CASSQGLRTEVSTEAFF
.	TRBV4-1	.	TRBJ2-1	TGCGCCAGCACCCCCGGTGGCGGCGGCTCCTACAATGAGCAGTTCTTC	CASTPGGGGSYNEQFF
once	TRBV6-5	.	TRBJ1-5	TGTGCCAGCTCCCCGCGGACAGCCAATCAGCCCCAGCATTTT	CASSPRTANQPQHF
.	TRBV5-6	.	TRBJ2-5	TGTGCCAGCAGCTTTGGGTACCAAGAGACCCAGTACTTC	CASSFGYQETQYF
.	TRBV7-9	TRBD2	TRBJ2-1	TGTGCCAGCAGCGTAAGAGGACTAGCTCTCACCAATGAGCAGTTCTTC	CASSVRGLALTNEQFF
.	TRBV5-1	.	TRBJ1-4	TGCGCCTCGAAGTTGGGGACGGAAAATGAAAAACTGTTTTTT	CASKLGTENEKLFF
.	TRBV7-2	.	TRBJ1-3	TGTGCCAGCACCCCGACCCCGGGAAACACCATATATTTT	CASTPTPGNTIYF
few	TRBV19	.	TRBJ2-5	TGTGCCAGTAGTATAGGGCCGACCCAAGAGACCCAGTACTTC	CASSIGPTQETQYF
.	TRBV27	.	TRBJ2-5	TGTGCCAGCAAGTTGGCGGGCCTGTACCAAGAGACCCAGTACTTC	CASKLAGLYQETQYF
.	TRBV6-5	TRBD1	TRBJ1-3	TGTGCCAGCAGTTCCGGGACAGTGTACTCTGGAAACACCATATATTTT	CASSSGTVYSGNTIYF
few	TRBV5-1	.	TRBJ1-2	TGCGCCAGCAGTTGGGGAAACTATGGCTACACCTTC	CASSWGNYGYTF
once	TRBV19	.	TRBJ1-6	TGTGCCAGTAGTACTCGTGATACGTATTCACCCCTCCACTTT	CASSTRDTYSPLHF
.	TRBV14	TRBD1	TRBJ1-1	TGTGCCAGCAGCCAAACAGGGGGCGGGCGAGCTTTCTTT	CASSQTGGGRAFF
.	TRBV11-2	.	TRBJ2-2	TGTGCCAGCAGCTTAGGATTGAACACCGGGGAGCTGTTTTTT	CASSLGLNTGELFF
once	TRBV14	.	TRBJ1-2	TGTGCCAGCAGCCAAGGGGGCCCAAAAGGATATGGCTACACCTTC	CASSQGGPKGYGYTF
.	TRBV6-1	TRBD2	TRBJ2-1	TGTGCCAGCAACATGGGCGGGGGAGGCTACAATGAGCAGTTCTTC	CASNMGGGGYNEQFF
.	TRBV18	.	TRBJ1-1	TGTGCCAGCTCAGGGCTTTCGGCTCCTGGGGGTTTCTTT	CASSGLSAPGGFF
.	TRBV7-9	.	TRBJ1-2	TGTGCCAGCAGCTTTGGCCTATCGGATGGCTACACCTTC	CASSFGLSDGYTF
once	TRBV6-5	.	TRBJ1-2	TGTGCCAGCAGGGGGATCCTCTATGGCTACACCTTC	CASRGILYGYTF
.	TRBV5-1	.	TRBJ2-1	TGCGCCAGCAGCTTGGTTACTCCCAGGGGGGTAGATGAGCAGTTCTTC	CASSLVTPRGVDEQFF
.	TRBV11-1	.	TRBJ1-1	TGTGCCAGCAGCTTACAGGCGGGGAACACTGAAGCTTTCTTT	CASSLQAGNTEAFF
.	TRBV4-2	TRBD1	TRBJ1-1	TGTGCCAGCAGCCATTCAGGGGGCGTGAACACTGAAGCTTTCTTT	CASSHSGGVNTEAFF
.	TRBV25-1	TRBD1	TRBJ1-6	TGTGCCAGCAGTGAATTGGACAGGGTCCCTAATTCACCCCTCCACTTT	CASSELDRVPNSPLHF
.	TRBV7-2	.	TRBJ2-7	TGTGCCAGCAGCCTGCAGGGATCCTCCTACGAGCAGTACTTC	CASSLQGSSYEQYF
.	TRBV11-2	.	TRBJ1-1	TGTGCCAGCAGCTCGGGTGGGTGGGCTTTCTTT	CASSSGGWAFF
.	TRBV2	TRBD1	TRBJ2-5	TGTGCCAGCAGGAGTCAGACAGGGAAAGAGGAGACCCAGTACTTC	CASRSQTGKEETQYF
.	TRBV5-5	TRBD1	TRBJ1-2	TGTGCCAGCAGTTTCGACAGGGAACTGAATGGCTACACCTTC	CASSFDRELNGYTF
.	TRBV2	.	TRBJ1-5	TGTGCCTGTGGAGGGTCAGGGAATCAGCCCCAGCATTTT	CACGGSGNQPQHF
.	TRBV5-1	TRBD1	TRBJ2-1	TGCGCCAGCAGCGCCGTCCAGGGGGCACGATACAATGAGCAGTTCTTC	CASSAVQGARYNEQFF
.	TRBV9	TRBD2	TRBJ2-5	TGTGCCAGCAGCTTTGGGACTAGCGGGGGCCACCAAGAGACCCAGTACTTC	CASSFGTSGGHQETQYF
.	TRBV2	.	TRBJ1-5	TGTGCCAGCAGTGAATATGGGGTTGGCAATCAGCCCCAGCATTTT	CASSEYGVGNQPQHF
.	TRBV15	.	TRBJ2-5	TGTGCCACCAGCATTAGGGGAAGTTGGGAGGAGACCCAGTACTTC	CATSIRGSWEETQYF
.	TRBV6-5	TRBD1	TRBJ2-1	TGTGCCAGCCAAAGGGACAGTTACAATGAGCAGTTCTTC	CASQRDSYNEQFF
few	TRBV6-6	.	TRBJ1-5	TGTGCCAGCCTTACTAATCGGGGCAATCAGCCCCAGCATTTT	CASLTNRGNQPQHF
.	TRBV18	TRBD1	TRBJ1-3	TGTGCCAGCTCACAGCAGACAGGGGGGACTCCAGTCTCTGGAAACACCATATATTTT	CASSQQTGGTPVSGNTIYF
.	TRBV5-1	TRBD1	TRBJ2-7	TGCGCCAGCAGCCGTGGGGGGACAGGGGGCGGATACGAGCAGTACTTC	CASSRGGTGGGYEQYF
.	TRBV30	TRBD1	TRBJ2-7	TGTGCCTGGAGTTGGGGGACAGCGTACGAGCAGTACTTT	CAWSWGTAYEQYF
.	TRBV1	.	TRBJ1-1	TGCACCAGCAGCCAAGATCTTGATGAATCGGCGAACACTGAAGCTTTCTTT	CTSSQDLDESANTEAFF
.	TRBV7-9	.	TRBJ2-7	TGTGCCAGCAGCTCCTCTCTCCTCTCCTACGAGCAGTACTTC	CASSSSLLSYEQYF
few	TRBV5-1	.	TRBJ2-1	TGCGCCAGCAGCTTGGCTGCTGATTACAATGAGCAGTTCTTC	CASSLAADYNEQFF
.	TRBV4-2	.	TRBJ2-5	TGTGCCAGCAGCCAAGTTCCCGGGGCCTCAGCAGAAGAGACCCAGTACTTC	CASSQVPGASAEETQYF
.	TRBV27	.	TRBJ1-2	TGTGCCAGCAGTCCCTACGGGGGAAGTTATGGCTACACCTTC	CASSPYGGSYGYTF
.	TRBV19	TRBD1	TRBJ2-1	TGTGCCAGTAAAAAGGGGGCCGCCTACAATGAGCAGTTCTTC	CASKKGAAYNEQFF
once	TRBV19	.	TRBJ1-3	TGTGCCAGTAGTAGGTCCCATTGGACAGAGATTGGAAACACCATATATTTT	CASSRSHWTEIGNTIYF
.	TRBV7-9	TRBD2	TRBJ2-3	TGTGCCAGCAGCACCAGGCTAGCGGGGGAATATACGCAGTATTTT	CASSTRLAGEYTQYF
.	TRBV28	TRBD1	TRBJ2-7	TGTGCCAGCAGTGGGACAGGATCGATAATCTACGAGCAGTACTTC	CASSGTGSIIYEQYF